This entry concerns a single TCR beta chain. Its antigen specificity is not known. Base qualities are not recorded, but no much larger clone differs from it by a single base. The method behind the library was the immunoSEQ multiplex PCR assay. For the multiplex PCR, a mixture combining 60 forward primers for TCR Vbeta segments and 13 reverse primers for TCR Jbeta segments was used. The CDR3 region of rearranged TCR beta genes was amplified from genomic DNA by a multiplex PCR assay. On the Illumina HiSeq System, the amplified TCR beta libraries were sequenced as 87-base-pair reads. The study's own analysis went as follows. In a later analysis, 70 million to 95 million unique TCR beta chains were counted across the roughly 700 repertoires, and roughly 10 million of these chains were shared by at least two donors. Raw reads were error-corrected and collapsed into unique sequences with a nearest-neighbor algorithm that merged closely related sequences to remove PCR and sequencing errors. Alignment of CDR3 sequences to IMGT reference sequences was used to assign V, D and J gene segments. Each retained sequence needed at least a six-nucleotide match to both a V gene segment and a J gene segment. A rearrangement counted as productive if the CDR3 had no stop codons and remained in frame with V and J, and every other rearrangement counted as non-productive. Following IMGT convention, CDR3 was defined as the stretch from the second conserved V-encoded cysteine to the conserved J-encoded phenylalanine. The earlier analysis of 500 to 750 of the donors excluded any sequence lacking an unambiguous match to a single V gene segment. In an earlier analysis of a few hundred of the donors, a V segment was called functional when productive rearrangements were above 56.7%, and segregating when the standard deviation between donors exceeded 5%. A statistical classification framework was developed to diagnose cytomegalovirus status using the catalog of TCR beta chain sequences. V and J gene assignment, in a later analysis, came from comparing TCR nucleotide sequences with IMGT/GENE-DB human TR gene sequences. A later analysis assigned CDR3 sequences and most-parsimonious VDJ recombination scenarios with the TCRdist pipeline. In a later analysis, every TCR beta chain was defined by the combination of its CDR3 amino acid sequence and its V-gene family, and reads without a unique V-gene family were dropped. In a later analysis, nearly 600 highly shared, low-generation-probability nucleotide sequences were removed to address suspected cross-contamination and a sequencing artifact. A later analysis calculated a clonal expansion index for each public chain from normalized within-repertoire ranks of inferred template counts. In a later analysis, generation probabilities were computed with a VDJ recombination model fitted to out-of-frame rearrangements, and the resulting probabilities were checked against IGoR. A later analysis scored TCR-TCR, TCR-HLA and TCR-CMV co-occurrence with hypergeometric tests, applying a repertoire-size bias correction to TCR pairs. In a later analysis, false discovery rates were estimated by permuting HLA or CMV assignments 20 times. In a later analysis, co-occurring TCRs were grouped with DBSCAN, and TCRdist sequence similarity was added when clustering was performed within HLA-allele-positive subsets. For co-occurrence clustering, repertoires with fewer than 30,000 or more than 120,000 public chains were excluded, along with five or six repertoires with anomalous nucleotide sharing. In TCRdb, the immuneACCESS table is reduced to in-frame sequences with V and J assigned. These tables do not hold every clone; where another copy was compared, an unresolved V gene accounts for under half, and the others remain unexplained. That table is the source of V, J and clone size, and D and trimming were worked out from the DNA. Across this sample there are about 130,000 clones, with 70% to 85% seen only once. The biggest ten clones account for roughly 1.1% of the sample.

From the cysteine up to the phenylalanine, the CDR3 has a length of 15 residues. Kept here is only the CDR3 DNA, which spans 45 bases and is read in frame from base 1. CDR1 and CDR2 were assigned from the germline V gene as SQVTM and ANQGSEA. Trimmed from V: 1 base; trimmed from J: 3 bases; junction bases lacking a gene match: 4. The record originates from a study of cytomegalovirus exposure and HLA in healthy donors (dated by TCRdb to about 2017). Regarding the study in general: An earlier analysis of some 600 of the donors reported 276 Gb of sequence data and 100 million to 120 million unique TCR beta sequences obtained from roughly 180 million T cells. An early release that covered fewer than 750 HLA-typed donors contained 250 to 350 gigabases of sequencing data and tens of millions of unique TCR sequences. Of the 300 to 400 genotyped donors, 81% fell in the genetic ancestry cluster associated with self-reported Caucasian donors. The study aimed to test whether cataloging public T cell receptors could reveal signatures of past pathogen exposure. The T cell repertoires of 670 or so subjects were profiled by immunosequencing and related to cytomegalovirus serostatus. In addition to the first cohort of around 670 subjects, a separate validation cohort of 130 or so different subjects was used. High-throughput TCR immunosequencing, statistical association of individual TCRs with disease status, and machine learning were combined to predict cytomegalovirus infection status. A later analysis re-analyzed previously published TCR beta repertoires from approximately 670 donors and added high-resolution HLA genotyping to study TCR occurrence patterns. In the later analysis, no new phenotypic data were used to find candidate immune exposures; instead, reliance was placed on TCR beta sequences and their occurrence across donors. To decide whether each TCR beta V gene segment behaved as functional or pseudogenic, an earlier analysis of approximately 600 of the donors relied on high-throughput TCR beta sequencing. Alongside the repertoire data, information on donor age, sex, ethnicity and CMV serostatus was compiled. A later genetic analysis took genome-wide SNP genotypes for about three fifths of the 666 donors and used that subset as a discovery cohort. Every discovery cohort repertoire had been produced on one sequencing platform. Both class I and class II loci were covered by HLA typing, at four-digit resolution. The number of donors typed differed by locus, with roughly 620-630 for A, B, C, DRB1 and DQB1, 522 for DQA1, some 570 for DPA1, and approximately 470 for DPB1. Several DR-DQ haplotypes were treated as single units for association and clustering because of strong linkage in the cohort. On average, roughly 250,000 unique TCR beta nucleotide sequences were sequenced per donor among a few hundred genotyped donors of the cohort, with 15% to 20% of those sequences being non-productive. What the work shows at the level of the full study, not this receptor alone: Specific HLA alleles were associated with 15,000 to 20,000 TCR beta sequences at a false discovery rate of 0.05 in a later analysis. In vitro tests confirmed that a few of the cytomegalovirus-associated TCR beta chains recognize cytomegalovirus antigens. Some IMGT-functional V segments, including TRBV6-2 and TRBV6-3, could not be distinguished by the 87-base-pair reads and were therefore excluded. Because some donors lacked HLA typing at each locus, the association tests relied only on the typed subset. According to a later analysis, most CMV-associated TCR beta chains appeared to be HLA-restricted, and the HLA associations seemed to be driven largely by CMV exposure. A further reported finding was that TCR beta sequences accurately predicted the HLA-A and HLA-B alleles for most subjects in the first cohort. Strong co-occurrence of HLA alleles, especially DR and DQ, made assigning TCR associations to individual alleles difficult. About 15 rarely observed V segments, including chromosome 9 orphons, were excluded from the earlier analysis of almost 600 of the donors because counts were too low. A later analysis found that HLA-associated TCR beta chains were more clonally expanded and had lower generation probabilities than equally common non-associated chains. The only immune exposure information available for the cohort was CMV serostatus. The authors suggested that the approach could potentially be generalized to other disease states and immunological phenotypes. According to a later analysis, parvovirus B19, influenza, CMV and Epstein-Barr virus appeared linked to several top co-occurrence clusters. Cytomegalovirus status was reported to be diagnosed by the classifier with high specificity and sensitivity in both the original and validation cohorts. Across donors, most TCR sequences were observed very rarely, whereas some public TCRs were present in many individuals. Broadly in line with IMGT annotations, most TCR beta V segments showed up in productive rearrangements about 90% or about 30% of the time in an earlier analysis of several hundred of the donors. A total of fewer than 200 TCR beta chains were listed by the study as associated with cytomegalovirus. A cluster of highly shared sequence variants was judged likely to represent a technical artifact of the sequencing pipeline. Correlated functional status among segregating V segments might be attributable to linkage disequilibrium, but an unknown experimental factor could not be ruled out. V-gene and J-gene trimming of TCR beta chains was associated with a missense DCLRE1C variant in a later genetic analysis, and the association was replicated in an independent cohort. In a later analysis, TCR association rates were found to vary across HLA loci, with the most associated TCRs seen for DRB1 alleles and the fewest for HLA-C alleles. The cohort was sequenced for TCR beta chains only, and without alpha or paired-chain data the features that could be detected were limited. The presence/absence analyses assumed that sequencing depth was roughly uniform across donors, and that assumption may not be true. Compared with the approximately 700-donor mean, donors in an Asian-associated ancestry cluster had fewer N-insertions in productive TCRs, according to a later genetic analysis.

The cohort was made up of 666 healthy bone marrow donors. All cohort members were sampled while nominally healthy, although unrecorded immune exposures were likely present. The donor was CMV seronegative and belonged to the group of 352 seronegative cohort members. A peripheral blood sample was collected from each donor, and TCR beta sequencing was performed on peripheral blood mononuclear cells. The Qiagen DNeasy Blood Extraction Kit was used to extract genomic DNA from the blood cell samples. The sequenced material came from PBMCs. The rearrangement joined TRBV29-1 to TRBJ1-1; TRBD1 fits 11 bases in the junction. The sequence derives from a boy aged 5-17 years in good health and CMV-seronegative. The sequenced DNA is TGCAGCGTTGAAGCGGACAGGGGGCAGTACACTGAAGCTTTCTTT. This encodes CSVEADRGQYTEAFF.